This TCR beta chain originates from a study of T cell repertoires in ileal Crohn's disease. Findings of the study overall: Compared with CD4 T cells, sorted CD8 cells carried more expanded clones.

V was cut by 7 bases and J by 0 bases, with 9 bases left in between. The CDR3 contains 12 residues. Germline V gene data show CDR1 as SQVTM and CDR2 as ANQGSEA. Profiling relied on immunoSEQ multiplex PCR, and the TCRdb table lists in-frame clones only, not all of them. The sample lists about 11,000 clones, about two thirds occurring once. Time point described: neoterminal ileum biopsy at postoperative endoscopy, about 6 months after surgery. To note about this clone: The antigen is undetermined.

Sequencing used ileal tissue. The V gene is TRBV29-1, the J gene TRBJ1-2; no firm D call. This receptor was obtained from an adult with Crohn's disease. This CDR3 reads CSATRSNYGYTF. Written as DNA, the CDR3 is TGCAGCGCGACACGTTCTAACTATGGCTACACCTTC. Full variable domain (missing parts from reference TRBV29-1 and TRBJ1-2): SAVISQKPSRDICQRGTSLTIQCQVDSQVTMMFWYRQQPGQSLTLIATANQGSEATYESGFVIDKFPISRPNLTFSTLTVSNMSPEDSSIYLCSATRSNYGYTFGSGTRLTVV.